This T cell receptor beta chain derives from a study of spatial heterogeneity in lung cancer. General study findings and limits: Counts of expanded intratumoral alpha and beta TCRs tracked tumor mutation counts.

This clonotype was counted ten times or more. The antigen remains undetermined. Time point given: sample taken at primary tumor resection. In each case, whole RNA from tumor, nontumor lung or frozen PBMC was sequenced unsorted. Losses at the gene ends were 3 bases for V and 0 bases for J; bases not matched to a gene: 9. The CDR3 loop spans 17 amino acids. Germline V gene data show CDR1 as SGHDN and CDR2 as FVKESK. TCRdb re-called the 5' RACE reads with MiXCR, one entry per CDR3 protein. The sample lists 20,000 or so distinct CDR3 sequences; about 6% were seen once. This rearrangement joins TRBV14 to TRBJ2-5; 8 bases map to TRBD1. Here the sequenced sample was lung tumor tissue, taken at surgery. The clonotype comes from a female donor with early-stage non-small cell lung cancer. The CDR3 DNA follows: TGTGCCAGCAGCCAGAGATCCGGGACAGGATACCAAGAGACCCAGTACTTC. This gives the protein CASSQRSGTGYQETQYF.